One and the same sample provided the 26 T cell receptor beta chains below, sequenced in a study of blood T cell repertoires in COVID-19. Only in-frame clones appear in the TCRdb table, and some are missing; sequencing was by immunoSEQ multiplex PCR. This table has roughly 140,000 clones, roughly 80% appearing once. The sample consisted of peripheral blood. These receptors originate from a man between 70 and 80 years old with acute or convalescent COVID-19.

This chain uses TRBV5-1 with TRBJ2-3; TRBD2 matches 13 bases. The CDR3 consists of 15 residues. J was trimmed by 5 bases and V by 3 bases; bases with no gene match: 3. CDR1 is SGHRS and CDR2 is YFSETQ in the germline V gene. As DNA, the CDR3 is TGCGCCAGCAGCTCACTAGCGGGAGGGGGAGATACGCAGTATTTT. It codes for CASSSLAGGGDTQYF.

This chain joins TRBV7-2 and TRBJ1-2, with 10 bases fitting TRBD1. Germline CDR1 is SGHTA and CDR2 is FQGNSA. Trimming removed 5 bases from V and 5 bases from J; junction bases left unmatched: 8. The CDR3 consists of 15 residues. CDR3 DNA sequence: TGTGCCAGCAGCCCCGGGACAGGGGCGCGGTATGGCTACACCTTC. Residues: CASSPGTGARYGYTF.

A single count supports this clone. This chain joins TRBV19 and TRBJ1-1; D ambiguous. The germline gives CDR1 LNHDA, CDR2 SQIVND (reference sequence). This CDR3 has 13 amino acids. Trimming cost V 8 bases and J 1 base, with 11 bases left between them. CDR3 in amino acids: CASCTHPNTEAFF. CDR3 nucleotides: TGTGCCAGTTGCACTCATCCGAACACTGAAGCTTTCTTT.

The chain carries TRBV6-1 and TRBJ2-1; 11 bases agree with TRBD2. Germline lookup yields CDR1 MNHNS and CDR2 SASEGT. Trimming cost V 4 bases and J 6 bases; bases outside gene matches: 8. This CDR3 is built from 16 residues. This CDR3 reads CASSVQLAGALNEQFF. The CDR3 bases are TGTGCCAGCAGTGTCCAACTAGCGGGGGCTCTCAATGAGCAGTTCTTC.

The chain carries TRBV19 and TRBJ1-1; D is unresolved. CDR1 is LNHDA and CDR2 is SQIVND in the germline V gene (reference sequence). V was cut by 2 bases and J by 2 bases, with 12 bases left in between. The CDR3 is 15 residues long. CDR3 sequence: CASSISPGSNTEAFF. The CDR3 DNA follows: TGTGCCAGTAGTATATCGCCAGGATCCAACACTGAAGCTTTCTTT. Full variable domain (outside the CDR3, taken from reference TRBV19 and TRBJ1-1): DGGITQSPKYLFRKEGQNVTLSCEQNLNHDAMYWYRQDPGQGLRLIYYSQIVNDFQKGDIAEGYSVSREKKESFPLTVTSAQKNPTAFYLCASSISPGSNTEAFFGQGTRLTVV.

This clone was counted a single time. The chain is built from TRBV25-1 and TRBJ1-2; 9 nucleotides align to TRBD1. The CDR3 totals 18 residues. The junction had 11 bases not matched to a gene; V was cut back by 2 bases and J by 1 base. Germline V gene data show CDR1 as MGHDK and CDR2 as SYGVNS. CDR3 DNA: TGTGCCAGCAGTGAAATTCGATCTGGGACAGGGAATAACTATGGCTACACCTTC. Its translation: CASSEIRSGTGNNYGYTF.

The chain uses TRBV27 and TRBJ2-1, with 9 nucleotides matching TRBD2. There are 16 residues in the CDR3. V gave up 4 bases and J gave up 4 bases; unmatched junction bases: 8. Germline V gene sequence: CDR1 MNHEY, CDR2 SMNVEV (reference sequence). This CDR3 is CASSSVAAGGYNEQFF. CDR3 coding DNA: TGTGCCAGCAGTTCCGTCGCTGCGGGAGGGTACAATGAGCAGTTCTTC.

This rearrangement joins TRBV19 to TRBJ2-5; 8 bases are shared with TRBD2. The CDR3 length is 15 residues. Looked up from germline, CDR1 is LNHDA and CDR2 is SQIVND (reference sequence). J gave up 5 bases and V 2 bases, and 7 bases lay outside the gene matches. As DNA, the CDR3 is TGTGCCAGTAGTATACCGGGACTAGGTTATGAGACCCAGTACTTC. This translates into CASSIPGLGYETQYF.

V and J are TRBV29-1 and TRBJ1-2, with a possible D match to TRBD1 (6 bases). The CDR3 has 13 residues. Germline-derived CDR1 and CDR2 are SQVTM and ANQGSEA. Trimming pared 3 bases from V and 6 bases from J, leaving 14 bases between. CDR3 DNA sequence: TGCAGCGTTGATTCTAACAGGGCGCATGGCTACACCTTC. Protein: CSVDSNRAHGYTF.

V is TRBV15 and J is TRBJ2-5; 10 bases line up with TRBD1. V shed 2 bases and J 7 bases; nucleotides not matched to a gene: 10. The length of the CDR3 is 16 residues. CDR1 is LNHNV, CDR2 YYDKDF, per germline (reference sequence). Here the CDR3 DNA reads TGTGCCACCAGCAGAACGACAGGGGGCCAAAGGGGGACCCAGTACTTC. Its translation: CATSRTTGGQRGTQYF.

The genes are TRBV19 and TRBJ1-3, with D hard to call. Germline-derived CDR1 and CDR2 are LNHDA and SQIVND (reference sequence). This CDR3 is built from 14 residues. Trimming stripped 10 bases from V and 0 bases from J, with 13 bases between. CDR3 DNA: TGTGCCACCGGGGAGGCACTCTCTGGAAACACCATATATTTT. Protein sequence: CATGEALSGNTIYF.

This clone was seen a single time. This rearrangement joins TRBV5-1 to TRBJ2-3, with D tentatively TRBD2 (7 bases). Trimming shortened V by 7 bases and J by 4 bases, and 16 bases separated the two germline ends. Germline V gives CDR1 SGHRS, CDR2 YFSETQ. The CDR3 contains 14 residues. The CDR3 DNA sequence: TGCGCCAGCTCCCGAGGGGGGGGTTCAGATACGCAGTATTTT. Its translation is CASSRGGGSDTQYF.

The chain has TRBV11-2 and TRBJ2-1; 12 nucleotides line up with TRBD2. The CDR3 consists of 17 residues. V shed 5 bases, J shed 6 bases, and the junction held 11 bases outside the gene matches. CDR1 and CDR2 (germline): SGHAT, FQNNGV. CDR3 nucleotides: TGTGCCAGCAGCCGCCCCTCTAGCGGGAGGGCCGGCAATGAGCAGTTCTTC. Protein product: CASSRPSSGRAGNEQFF.

This chain uses TRBV9 with TRBJ2-3; no clear D gene. V gave up 0 bases and J gave up 3 bases, with 8 bases separating them. CDR3 length: 14 amino acids. The germline V gene has CDR1 SGDLS and CDR2 YYNGEE. The CDR3 nucleotides are TGTGCCAGCAGCGTAGGGTCTACGACAGATACGCAGTATTTT. Its translation is CASSVGSTTDTQYF.

This clone was found a few times. The genes are TRBV10-2 and TRBJ1-2, with 9 bases identical to TRBD1. The CDR3 is 13 residues long. CDR1 and CDR2 from the germline V gene are WSHSY and SAAADI. J gave up 7 bases and V 6 bases, and 6 bases lay outside the gene matches. The DNA of the CDR3 is TGCGCCAGCAGAGGGACAGGGTTCAGTGGCTACACCTTC. It specifies CASRGTGFSGYTF.

This clone was seen a handful of times. The chain is built from TRBV6-1 and TRBJ1-5; D may be TRBD1 (5 bases). The V gene's germline CDR1 is MNHNS and CDR2 SASEGT. The CDR3 has 16 residues. Deletions cut 3 bases from V and 2 bases from J, with 14 bases between. The CDR3 region is CASSDFPGVGNQPQHF. The CDR3 DNA follows: TGTGCCAGCAGTGATTTCCCGGGGGTCGGCAATCAGCCCCAGCATTTT.

CDR3 loop: CASSYGHRTDTQYF. Written as DNA, the CDR3 is TGTGCCAGCAGTTACGGACACCGCACAGATACGCAGTATTTT. This chain uses TRBV6-2 or TRBV6-3 with TRBJ2-3; weak D call: TRBD1 (5 bases). Germline values: CDR1 MNHEY, CDR2 SVGEGT. V was cut by 2 bases and J by 1 base, with 7 bases left in between. The CDR3 has 14 residues.

This sequence joins TRBV12-3 or TRBV12-4 and TRBJ2-3; D remains unclear. CDR3 length equals 13 residues. V dropped 5 bases and J dropped 4 bases, with 10 bases sitting between them. CDR3 region: CASSPGQADTQYF. The CDR3 DNA reads as TGTGCCAGCAGTCCCGGTCAGGCAGATACGCAGTATTTT.

This chain connects TRBV4-1 to TRBJ2-7, with 8 bases aligning to TRBD1. The germline V gene has CDR1 MGHRA and CDR2 YSYEKL. This CDR3 spans 16 amino acids. The V gene end was trimmed by 1 base and the J gene end by 2 bases; junction bases not matched to a gene: 7. CDR3 loop: CASSQVFPDRAYEQYF. CDR3 coding DNA: TGCGCCAGCAGCCAAGTTTTCCCGGACAGGGCCTACGAGCAGTACTTC.

This chain links TRBV6-5 with TRBJ2-7; D is possibly TRBD2 (5 bases). Trimming removed 4 bases from V and 4 bases from J, with 14 bases in between. The germline V gene encodes CDR1 MNHEY and CDR2 SVGAGI. The CDR3 sequence is 14 residues long. The CDR3 here is CASSSGSQTYEQYF. The CDR3 DNA sequence: TGTGCCAGCAGTTCGGGAAGCCAGACATACGAGCAGTACTTC.

Regarding this clone: Other DNA sequences in the same sample also yield this CDR3. The chain carries TRBV19 and TRBJ1-6; D may be TRBD1 (5 bases). The CDR3 loop spans 14 amino acids. V lost 3 bases and J lost 7, with 10 bases in between. Germline CDR1 reads LNHDA; CDR2 reads SQIVND (reference sequence). CDR3 region: CASSMAGGNSPLHF. CDR3 DNA sequence: TGTGCCAGTAGTATGGCGGGGGGGAATTCACCCCTCCACTTT.

The CDR3 DNA follows: TGTGCCAGCAGCTCGGGGGGGTTGGAGACCCAGTACTTC. Amino acids: CASSSGGLETQYF. This chain uses TRBV28 with TRBJ2-5; 8 bases map to TRBD2. CDR1 is MDHEN, CDR2 SYDVKM, per germline. CDR3 size: 13 residues. The trim removed 6 bases at V and 5 bases at J, leaving 5 bases unmatched.

This chain connects TRBV19 to TRBJ1-5, with D unclear. Trimming removed 5 bases at V and 4 bases at J, with 15 bases between. Germline lookup yields CDR1 LNHDA and CDR2 SQIVND (reference sequence). The CDR3 has 15 amino acids. The CDR3 DNA follows: TGTGCCAGTAGTGGCCCTGGCCCCAGGAATCAGCCCCAGCATTTT. Amino acids: CASSGPGPRNQPQHF.

This clone was detected only a few times. The V and J genes are TRBV28 and TRBJ2-7, with D possibly TRBD2 on 6 matching bases. From germline, CDR1 is MDHEN and CDR2 SYDVKM. This CDR3 is 14 amino acids long. V dropped 8 bases and J dropped 0 bases, with 14 bases sitting between them. The CDR3 nucleotides are TGTGCCAGCGCCACCCACGGGAGCTCCTACGAGCAGTACTTC. Translated, it gives CASATHGSSYEQYF.

This clone came up once. The rearrangement links TRBV12-5 to TRBJ2-3; D is unclear. The V gene's germline CDR1 is LGHNT and CDR2 FRNRAP. The CDR3 length is 14 residues. V shed 5 bases and J shed 2 bases, with 11 bases lying between them. The CDR3 sequence: CASGPRQATDTQYF. The CDR3, as DNA: TGTGCTAGTGGTCCCCGGCAGGCCACAGATACGCAGTATTTT. The complete variable domain, with remaining parts taken from reference TRBV12-5 and TRBJ2-3, reads DARVTQTPRHKVTEMGQEVTMRCQPILGHNTVFWYRQTMMQGLELLAYFRNRAPLDDSGMPKDRFSAEMPDATLATLKIQPSEPRDSAVYFCASGPRQATDTQYFGPGTRLTVL.

The chain recombines TRBV11-2 with TRBJ2-1, with D perhaps matching TRBD2 (5 bases). The germline gives CDR1 SGHAT, CDR2 FQNNGV. With 5 bases removed from V and 1 base from J, the gap between germline ends came to 15 bases. This CDR3 is 16 amino acids long. The chain's CDR3 is CASSVSSGESYNEQFF. DNA for the CDR3: TGTGCCAGCAGCGTCTCTTCCGGGGAATCCTACAATGAGCAGTTCTTC.